This entry lists 10 T cell receptor beta chains sequenced from one sample in a study of metastatic and nonmetastatic thyroid tumors. TCRdb reprocessed the PCR reads via MiXCR. The sample gives approximately 65,000 clones, more than 3.5% of which show up once; about 22% is in the top ten. Nobody among the patients had been given any treatment before thyroid surgery. The sample was blood. The source of these receptors is a female donor with papillary thyroid cancer or a benign thyroid nodule (not recorded which). Some clones in this sample may be carry-over from other donors' samples.

At least ten counts were recorded for this clone. The V and J genes are TRBV20-1 and TRBJ2-4; D remains unclear. CDR3 size: 16 residues. V lost 0 bases and J 1 base, leaving 13 bases between the germline ends. Germline CDR1 reads DFQATT; CDR2 reads SNEGSKA (reference sequence). CDR3 protein: CSARDLYGVAKNIQYF. As DNA, the CDR3 is TGCAGTGCTAGAGATCTGTACGGCGTGGCCAAAAACATTCAGTACTTC.

This clone was seen many times. The rearrangement uses TRBV12-3 or TRBV12-4 and TRBJ1-5; D is unresolved. CDR3 length: 14 amino acids. Trimming removed 3 bases at V and 3 bases at J, with 9 bases between. The CDR3, as DNA: TGTGCCAGCAGTTTTTCCGGTAACAATCAGCCCCAGCATTTT. It translates to CASSFSGNNQPQHF.

With respect to this clone: This may come from a read error, since a much larger clone is one base off. V gene TRBV18 combines with J gene TRBJ2-5; the D call may be TRBD1 or TRBD2 (6 bases each). This CDR3 contains 15 residues. Deletions cut 0 bases from V and 6 bases from J, with 14 bases between. Germline loops: CDR1 KGHSH, CDR2 LQKENI. The CDR3 region has the DNA TGTGCCAGCTCACCACCTCAGGGCCGGGGGCAGACCCAGTACTTC. Its protein is CASSPPQGRGQTQYF.

A few counts support this clone. V is TRBV2 and J is TRBJ1-1; D is undetermined. From germline, CDR1 is SNHLY and CDR2 FYNNEI. CDR3 length equals 11 residues. V shed 6 bases and J shed 10 bases, with 12 bases lying between them. The CDR3 is CASREQRRAFF. CDR3 DNA: TGTGCCAGCAGGGAACAGCGTCGAGCTTTCTTT.

This clone was found many times. The rearrangement links TRBV18 to TRBJ2-2; 10 nucleotides align to TRBD1. V lost 5 bases to trimming and J lost 4 bases; unmatched junction nucleotides: 1. The CDR3 runs to 14 residues. Germline V CDR1 and CDR2: KGHSH, LQKENI. CDR3 protein: CASSRTGGTGELFF. The CDR3 DNA is TGTGCCAGCTCAAGGACAGGGGGCACCGGGGAGCTGTTTTTT. The entire variable domain, with the rest obtained from reference TRBV18 and TRBJ2-2, is as follows: NAGVMQNPRHLVRRRGQEARLRCSPMKGHSHVYWYRQLPEEGLKFMVYLQKENIIDESGMPKERFSAEFPKEGPSILRIQQVVRGDSAAYFCASSRTGGTGELFFGEGSRLTVL.

This clone occurred many times. The genes are TRBV19 and TRBJ2-5; D perhaps matches TRBD2 (5 bases). Germline loops: CDR1 LNHDA, CDR2 SQIVND (reference sequence). CDR3 length: 16 amino acids. V was trimmed by 3 bases and J by 1 base, leaving 15 bases between them. The CDR3 here is CASSIKALATQETQYF. CDR3 sequence (DNA): TGTGCCAGTAGTATTAAGGCCCTAGCAACCCAAGAGACCCAGTACTTC.

This clone was recorded many times. CDR3: CSAVEMSGLAGEGEQFF. The CDR3 nucleotides read TGCAGTGCCGTAGAGATGAGTGGACTAGCGGGAGAGGGTGAGCAGTTCTTC. The chain uses TRBV20-1 and TRBJ2-1; 13 positions agree with TRBD2. The ends lost 6 bases at V and 9 bases at J; junction bases unmatched: 17. Germline CDR1 is DFQATT and CDR2 is SNEGSKA (reference sequence). The CDR3 sequence is 17 residues long.

This clone has a count of ten or more. The chain links TRBV5-1 to TRBJ2-1; TRBD1 or TRBD2 may be the D gene (6 bases each). V lost 4 bases to trimming and J lost 2 bases, with 19 bases between them. The CDR3 extends over 17 amino acids. Germline V gives CDR1 SGHRS, CDR2 YFSETQ. The CDR3 spells CASSTKGGLDTYNEQFF. DNA for the CDR3: TGCGCCAGCAGCACCAAGGGGGGACTTGACACCTACAATGAGCAGTTCTTC.

This clone has a count of ten or more. This rearrangement joins TRBV6-1 to TRBJ1-6; D is ambiguous. The CDR3 covers 15 residues. Germline CDR1 is MNHNS and CDR2 is SASEGT. Trimming cost V 6 bases and J 0 bases, with 9 bases left between them. The CDR3 coding sequence is TGTGCCAGCAGGGAGGGTAGCTCCTATAATTCACCCCTCCACTTT. Amino acid sequence: CASREGSSYNSPLHF.

V is TRBV10-3 and J is TRBJ2-3; 13 nucleotides agree with TRBD2. V shed 5 bases, J shed 2 bases, and the junction held 10 bases outside the gene matches. Germline V gene sequence: CDR1 ENHRY, CDR2 SYGVKD. The CDR3 extends over 18 amino acids. The CDR3 loop is CAISFRPGTSGATDTQYF. The DNA of the CDR3 is TGTGCCATCAGTTTCCGCCCCGGGACTAGCGGGGCCACAGATACGCAGTATTTT.